Shown below are 18 T cell receptor beta chains from a single sample sequenced in a study of shared clonotypes between healthy human individuals. Generated by immunoSEQ multiplex PCR, the TCRdb table keeps only in-frame clones and is missing some. The sample consists of 2.5 million or so clones, roughly 92% of them appearing once. The sequenced material came from naive CD4+ T cells sorted from blood. Subset in this sample: CD45RA+ positively selected. Receptors were obtained from a man younger than 30 in good health.

The count of this clone is one. The V gene is TRBV6-6, the J gene TRBJ1-2; D is unresolved. This CDR3 region has 13 residues. Trimming pared 2 bases from V and 6 bases from J, leaving 10 bases between. Germline loops: CDR1 MNHNY, CDR2 SVGAGI (reference sequence). The CDR3 here is CASSYDTADGYTF. CDR3 nucleotides: TGTGCCAGCAGTTACGACACCGCCGATGGCTACACCTTC.

This sequence joins TRBV27 and TRBJ2-3, with 11 bases fitting TRBD2. Germline values: CDR1 MNHEY, CDR2 SMNVEV (reference sequence). The trim removed 0 bases at V and 2 bases at J, leaving 1 base unmatched. This CDR3 region has 16 residues. Here the CDR3 DNA reads TGTGCCAGCAGTTTATCGACTAGCGGGGCCACAGATACGCAGTATTTT. Protein sequence: CASSLSTSGATDTQYF.

In the case of this clone: Other DNA sequences in the same sample also yield this CDR3. V usage is TRBV2 and J usage is TRBJ2-7; D gene unclear. From germline, CDR1 is SNHLY and CDR2 FYNNEI. V lost 5 bases, J lost 3 bases, and 5 bases lay in between. The CDR3 extends over 11 amino acids. The CDR3 reads CASSPVYEQYF. DNA for the CDR3: TGTGCCAGCAGTCCAGTCTACGAGCAGTACTTC.

This chain uses TRBV5-4 with TRBJ1-6, with a possible D match to TRBD1 (6 bases). Between the trimmed V and J ends, which lost 4 bases and 11 bases, there was a span of 16 bases. CDR1 is SGHNT and CDR2 is YYREEE in the germline V gene (reference sequence). This CDR3 has 14 residues. CDR3 protein: CASSPPGTLTPLHF. CDR3 DNA: TGTGCCAGCAGCCCCCCGGGGACACTTACACCCCTCCACTTT.

CDR3 nucleotides: TGTGCCAGCAGTCCTAAGCACAGGGGGCGCGCATATAATGAAAAACTGTTTTTT. It is translated as CASSPKHRGRAYNEKLFF. The chain is built from TRBV28 and TRBJ1-4, with 9 bases that match TRBD1. Losses at the gene ends were 5 bases for V and 4 bases for J; bases not matched to a gene: 14. The CDR3 totals 18 residues. CDR1 MDHEN and CDR2 SYDVKM come from the germline V gene. The full variable domain, in which reference TRBV28 and TRBJ1-4 provide the parts outside the CDR3, is DVKVTQSSRYLVKRTGEKVFLECVQDMDHENMFWYRQDPGLGLRLIYFSYDVKMKEKGDIPEGYSVSREKKERFSLILESASTNQTSMYLCASSPKHRGRAYNEKLFFGSGTQLSVL.

Points on this clone: The same CDR3 arises from other DNA sequences in this sample as well. V is TRBV7-9 and J is TRBJ2-7; the D gene is possibly TRBD2 (6 bases). The V gene's germline CDR1 is SEHNR and CDR2 FQNEAQ (reference sequence). Trimming cost V 3 bases and J 0 bases, with 9 bases left between them. This CDR3 comprises 14 residues. CDR3 residues: CASSFGGSSYEQYF. CDR3 nucleotide sequence: TGTGCCAGCAGCTTTGGGGGGAGCTCCTACGAGCAGTACTTC.

Points on this clone: This sample also contains other DNA sequences that code for the same CDR3. The genes are TRBV10-3 and TRBJ2-2; a possible D gene is TRBD2 (7 bases). V lost 4 bases and J 6 bases, leaving 9 bases between the germline ends. The V gene's germline CDR1 is ENHRY and CDR2 SYGVKD. This CDR3 is built from 13 residues. DNA for the CDR3: TGTGCCATCAGTGTAGGGGGGGCCGGGGAGCTGTTTTTT. Translated, it gives CAISVGGAGELFF.

The V and J genes are TRBV6-6 and TRBJ2-1; 13 bases line up with TRBD2. The CDR3 extends over 16 amino acids. V was clipped by 4 bases and J by 9 bases; unmatched bases: 9. The germline V gene has CDR1 MNHNY and CDR2 SVGAGI (reference sequence). DNA for the CDR3: TGTGCCAGCAGTTTTACTAGCGGGGGGGCCTCGAGTGAGCAGTTCTTC. Translation: CASSFTSGGASSEQFF.

This chain links TRBV6-1 with TRBJ2-2; TRBD1 matches at 9 bases. J lost 5 bases, V lost 2 bases, and 6 bases had no gene match. The CDR3 is 16 residues long. Germline V lookup: CDR1 MNHNS, CDR2 SASEGT. CDR3 residues: CASSEFGTGRTGELFF. CDR3 DNA sequence: TGTGCCAGCAGTGAATTCGGGACAGGGCGTACCGGGGAGCTGTTTTTT.

The chain is built from TRBV9 and TRBJ2-1, with D perhaps TRBD2 (6 bases). This CDR3 is built from 15 residues. The germline V and J ends were trimmed by 1 base and 9 bases, with 17 bases remaining between them. Germline CDR1 is SGDLS and CDR2 is YYNGEE. CDR3 in amino acids: CASSVSPGAPTEQFF. The CDR3 coding sequence is TGTGCCAGCAGCGTATCCCCGGGAGCGCCAACTGAGCAGTTCTTC.

The gene calls are TRBV7-2 and TRBJ2-3; 7 bases are a match to TRBD2. The CDR3 spans 15 residues. The V gene's germline CDR1 is SGHTA and CDR2 FQGNSA. Unmatched junction bases numbered 5, after V lost 5 bases and J lost 0 bases. CDR3 DNA: TGTGCCAGCAGCCTAAGCGGGATTAGCACAGATACGCAGTATTTT. Protein sequence: CASSLSGISTDTQYF.

The chain uses TRBV9 and TRBJ2-2; 7 bases are a match to TRBD1. The CDR3 extends over 14 amino acids. V shed 7 bases and J 1 base; nucleotides not matched to a gene: 4. Germline loops: CDR1 SGDLS, CDR2 YYNGEE. The CDR3 DNA reads as TGTGCCAGCGCCCGGACAGGGAACACCGGGGAGCTGTTTTTT. It specifies CASARTGNTGELFF.

The rearrangement uses TRBV7-9 and TRBJ2-7; perhaps TRBD2 as D (6 bases). Deletions cut 1 base from V and 3 bases from J, with 10 bases between. This CDR3 contains 14 residues. CDR1 SEHNR and CDR2 FQNEAQ come from the germline V gene (reference sequence). In DNA form, the CDR3 reads TGTGCCAGCAGCTTAGGGGGAGGTTACTACGAGCAGTACTTC. This sequence encodes CASSLGGGYYEQYF. The whole variable domain, remainder taken from reference TRBV7-9 and TRBJ2-7, is DTGVSQNPRHKITKRGQNVTFRCDPISEHNRLYWYRQTLGQGPEFLTYFQNEAQLEKSRLLSDRFSAERPKGSFSTLEIQRTEQGDSAMYLCASSLGGGYYEQYFGPGTRLTVT.

V gene TRBV6-6 combines with J gene TRBJ1-2, with TRBD1 as a possible D gene (5 bases). V was clipped by 5 bases and J by 0 bases, with 13 bases between them. This CDR3 contains 15 residues. Germline CDR1 and CDR2: MNHNY and SVGAGI (reference sequence). The CDR3 DNA reads as TGTGCCAGCAGTCCACCGACAGATCCTAACTATGGCTACACCTTC. Amino acid sequence: CASSPPTDPNYGYTF.

Remarks on this clone: This same CDR3 is encoded by further DNA sequences in the sample. The V and J genes are TRBV28 and TRBJ2-7; 9 bases align to TRBD1. This CDR3 region has 15 residues. Losses at the gene ends were 5 bases for V and 2 bases for J; bases not matched to a gene: 7. Germline CDR1 reads MDHEN; CDR2 reads SYDVKM. CDR3 DNA sequence: TGTGCCAGCAGTGCCGGGACAGGGCCTCCCTACGAGCAGTACTTC. Encoded protein: CASSAGTGPPYEQYF. The full variable domain, with the rest looked up from reference TRBV28 and TRBJ2-7, is DVKVTQSSRYLVKRTGEKVFLECVQDMDHENMFWYRQDPGLGLRLIYFSYDVKMKEKGDIPEGYSVSREKKERFSLILESASTNQTSMYLCASSAGTGPPYEQYFGPGTRLTVT.

The chain joins TRBV11-2 to TRBJ1-6; maybe TRBD1 (6 bases). Deletions cut 5 bases from V and 10 bases from J, with 18 bases between. This CDR3 has 15 amino acids. Germline V CDR1 and CDR2: SGHAT, FQNNGV. The CDR3: CASSLGAPSGSPLHF. The CDR3, as DNA: TGTGCCAGCAGCCTGGGGGCCCCGAGCGGATCACCCCTCCACTTT.

V and J are TRBV28 and TRBJ1-4; 11 bases are shared with TRBD1. CDR1 is MDHEN and CDR2 is SYDVKM in the germline V gene. The CDR3 length is 15 residues. Trimming removed 6 bases from V and 8 bases from J; junction bases left unmatched: 8. CDR3 in amino acids: CASSTPGQGGEKLFF. The CDR3 nucleotides read TGTGCCAGCAGCACACCGGGACAGGGGGGAGAAAAACTGTTTTTT.

The chain uses TRBV7-2 and TRBJ2-3; TRBD2 might be the D (6 bases). CDR3 length: 15 amino acids. V lost 2 bases and J 2 bases, leaving 11 bases between the germline ends. Germline V gene lookup returns CDR1 SGHTA and CDR2 FQGNSA. CDR3 DNA: TGTGCCAGCAGCTTACTAGTAGCGGCCACAGATACGCAGTATTTT. This translates into CASSLLVAATDTQYF.